This T cell receptor (beta chain) was found in a study of blood T cell repertoires in COVID-19. Profiling relied on immunoSEQ multiplex PCR, and the TCRdb table lists in-frame clones only, not all of them. The table shows about 210,000 clones, with approximately 84% occurring only once. This clone was seen a few times. This CDR3 is 11 amino acids long. Trimming cost V 3 bases and J 8 bases, with 8 bases left between them. Per the germline V gene, CDR1 is SQVTM and CDR2 is ANQGSEA. This chain joins TRBV29-1 and TRBJ2-1, with D tentatively TRBD1 (5 bases). This TCR derives from a woman aged 80 or older with COVID-19, enrolled during active disease. The sequenced material came from peripheral blood. Here the CDR3 DNA reads TGCAGCGTTGAGGGGCGAGATGAGCAGTTCTTC. Its translation: CSVEGRDEQFF.